This T cell receptor (beta chain) was documented in a study of human T cells and chemical hapten exposure. Broader study findings: The formation of large CDR3 similarity clusters by expanded TCRs significantly exceeded that of controls.

Germline loops: CDR1 SEHNR, CDR2 FQNEAQ (reference sequence). The V end lost 5 bases, the J end lost 4 bases, and 11 bases lay between the germline ends. The CDR3 is 13 residues long. About this clonotype: Antigen unknown.

Time point in this sample: pre-sensitization, week 0. Treatment here: therapeutic diphenylcyclopropenone sensitization with weekly scalp DPC. MiXCR, run by TCRdb on the RACE reads, gives a single entry per CDR3 protein. This sample has approximately 320,000 distinct CDR3 sequences, with 5% to 6.5% found just once. The rearrangement joins TRBV7-9 to TRBJ1-2; D is ambiguous. The source is a woman younger than 35 with alopecia areata. Some clones in this sample may be carry-over from other donors' samples. Sequencing used whole blood, obtained in connection with sensitization to the hapten diphenylcyclopropenone (DPC). CDR3 DNA sequence: TGTGCCAGCAGCCCAACGGGCCGCTATGGCTACACCTTC. Amino acid sequence: CASSPTGRYGYTF.